These T cell receptor beta chains were read from a single sample in a study of T-cell reconstitution after alpha-beta-depleted transplantation in children. TCRdb recomputed calls from the PCR reads with MiXCR, one row per CDR3 protein. The sample consists of approximately 400,000 distinct CDR3 sequences, about a tenth of them appearing once. Source: PBMCs from the stem cell graft donor, taken from the stem cell graft. These receptors originate from a human donor who donated a stem cell graft to a child with acute myeloid leukemia. Each CDR3 is given with its conserved first and last residue. A D gene is named only where the DNA matches it firmly. The listing skips clone size in some rows; elsewhere it reads once, few, many or a size class.

abundance: .; d_gene: TRBD1; v_gene: TRBV5-1; j_gene: TRBJ1-1; CDR3aa: CASSLAGTGRAEAFF; CDR3nt: TGCGCCAGCAGCTTGGCGGGGACAGGGAGGGCTGAAGCTTTCTTT
abundance: many; d_gene: .; v_gene: TRBV5-4; j_gene: TRBJ1-1; CDR3aa: CASSAQGPRTEAFF; CDR3nt: TGTGCCAGCAGCGCTCAGGGGCCGCGGACTGAAGCTTTCTTT
abundance: .; d_gene: .; v_gene: TRBV9; j_gene: TRBJ2-7; CDR3aa: CASSVAYNYEQYF; CDR3nt: TGTGCCAGCAGCGTAGCGTACAACTACGAGCAGTACTTC
abundance: .; d_gene: TRBD2; v_gene: TRBV29-1; j_gene: TRBJ2-7; CDR3aa: CSGGGYRGGVTYEQYF; CDR3nt: TGCAGCGGGGGGGGTTATAGGGGAGGTGTCACGTACGAGCAGTACTTC
abundance: many; d_gene: TRBD2; v_gene: TRBV5-1; j_gene: TRBJ2-5; CDR3aa: CASSGGTSAQETQYF; CDR3nt: TGCGCCAGCAGCGGGGGGACTAGCGCCCAAGAGACCCAGTACTTC
abundance: once; d_gene: .; v_gene: TRBV6-4; j_gene: TRBJ1-6; CDR3aa: CASSDGTPAPILYNSPLHF; CDR3nt: TGTGCCAGCAGTGACGGGACACCAGCCCCGATCCTCTATAATTCACCCCTCCACTTT
abundance: .; d_gene: .; v_gene: TRBV20-1; j_gene: TRBJ1-2; CDR3aa: CSARDLPGLGYTF; CDR3nt: TGCAGTGCTAGAGATTTACCCGGGCTCGGCTACACCTTC
abundance: few; d_gene: TRBD2; v_gene: TRBV27; j_gene: TRBJ2-1; CDR3aa: CASSLVPPPLAGKENEQFF; CDR3nt: TGTGCCAGCAGTTTAGTTCCTCCCCCTCTAGCGGGAAAGGAAAATGAGCAGTTCTTC
abundance: few; d_gene: .; v_gene: TRBV29-1; j_gene: TRBJ2-2; CDR3aa: CSVDRDSTGELFF; CDR3nt: TGCAGCGTCGACCGGGACTCTACCGGGGAGCTGTTTTTT
abundance: .; d_gene: TRBD2; v_gene: TRBV5-1; j_gene: TRBJ2-3; CDR3aa: CASSAASGSGTDTQYF; CDR3nt: TGCGCCAGCAGCGCGGCGAGCGGGAGTGGGACAGATACGCAGTATTTT
abundance: few; d_gene: .; v_gene: TRBV29-1; j_gene: TRBJ1-2; CDR3aa: CSVNGGYGYTF; CDR3nt: TGCAGCGTTAACGGTGGCTATGGCTACACCTTC
abundance: .; d_gene: .; v_gene: TRBV7-2; j_gene: TRBJ1-1; CDR3aa: CASSSFQGTEAFF; CDR3nt: TGTGCCAGCAGCTCATTCCAGGGCACTGAAGCTTTCTTT
abundance: .; d_gene: TRBD2; v_gene: TRBV20-1; j_gene: TRBJ2-5; CDR3aa: CCAREMTSGGGGETQYF; CDR3nt: TGCTGTGCTAGAGAAATGACTAGCGGGGGCGGGGGGGAGACCCAGTACTTC
abundance: .; d_gene: TRBD1; v_gene: TRBV7-9; j_gene: TRBJ2-5; CDR3aa: CASSSGTGPGETQYF; CDR3nt: TGTGCCAGCAGCTCCGGGACAGGCCCGGGGGAGACCCAGTACTTC
abundance: .; d_gene: .; v_gene: TRBV20-1; j_gene: TRBJ1-3; CDR3aa: CSAPEANSGNTIYF; CDR3nt: TGCAGTGCTCCAGAAGCAAACTCTGGAAACACCATATATTTT
abundance: many; d_gene: .; v_gene: TRBV20-1; j_gene: TRBJ2-3; CDR3aa: CSARGASGSSTDTQYF; CDR3nt: TGCAGTGCTAGAGGAGCAAGCGGTTCTAGCACAGATACGCAGTATTTT
abundance: few; d_gene: .; v_gene: TRBV5-1; j_gene: TRBJ1-2; CDR3aa: CASSLMAGGNYGYTF; CDR3nt: TGCGCCAGCAGCTTGATGGCAGGTGGAAACTATGGCTACACCTTC
abundance: many; d_gene: .; v_gene: TRBV6-2/TRBV6-3; j_gene: TRBJ2-3; CDR3aa: CASSYLTTDTQYF; CDR3nt: TGTGCCAGCAGTTACCTGACAACAGATACGCAGTATTTT
abundance: many; d_gene: TRBD1; v_gene: TRBV7-9; j_gene: TRBJ1-5; CDR3aa: CASAGTGNQPQHF; CDR3nt: TGTGCCAGCGCCGGGACAGGTAACCAGCCCCAGCATTTT
abundance: few; d_gene: .; v_gene: TRBV20-1; j_gene: TRBJ1-2; CDR3aa: CSARKDVGGDWYGYTF; CDR3nt: TGCAGTGCTAGGAAAGATGTGGGGGGCGATTGGTATGGCTACACCTTC
abundance: .; d_gene: .; v_gene: TRBV7-9; j_gene: TRBJ2-2; CDR3aa: CASSQQLSDSSTGELFF; CDR3nt: TGTGCCAGCAGCCAACAACTCTCGGACAGCTCCACCGGGGAGCTGTTTTTT
abundance: few; d_gene: .; v_gene: TRBV6-1; j_gene: TRBJ1-2; CDR3aa: CASSRDILGGYTF; CDR3nt: TGTGCCAGCAGTCGGGACATCCTAGGAGGCTACACCTTC
abundance: .; d_gene: TRBD2; v_gene: TRBV12-3/TRBV12-4; j_gene: TRBJ2-1; CDR3aa: CANSFTRTSADEQFF; CDR3nt: TGTGCCAACAGTTTCACCCGGACTAGCGCCGATGAGCAGTTCTTC
abundance: .; d_gene: TRBD2; v_gene: TRBV20-1; j_gene: TRBJ2-5; CDR3aa: CSASDPAGAQETQYF; CDR3nt: TGCAGTGCTAGTGACCCAGCGGGGGCCCAAGAGACCCAGTACTTC
abundance: .; d_gene: .; v_gene: TRBV7-8; j_gene: TRBJ2-3; CDR3aa: CASSKGSDSSSTDTQYF; CDR3nt: TGTGCCAGCAGCAAAGGGTCGGACAGCAGTAGCACAGATACGCAGTATTTT
abundance: .; d_gene: TRBD1; v_gene: TRBV29-1; j_gene: TRBJ1-4; CDR3aa: CSVGTGQENEKLFF; CDR3nt: TGCAGCGTCGGGACAGGGCAAGAGAATGAAAAACTGTTTTTT
abundance: .; d_gene: TRBD2; v_gene: TRBV11-2; j_gene: TRBJ2-1; CDR3aa: CASRAGGGQNEQFF; CDR3nt: TGTGCCAGCAGGGCGGGGGGGGGACAAAATGAGCAGTTCTTC
abundance: few; d_gene: .; v_gene: TRBV11-2; j_gene: TRBJ2-2; CDR3aa: CASSAIQKTGELFF; CDR3nt: TGTGCCAGCAGTGCTATACAGAAGACCGGGGAGCTGTTTTTT
abundance: many; d_gene: .; v_gene: TRBV15; j_gene: TRBJ2-3; CDR3aa: CATSRDRGTADTQYF; CDR3nt: TGTGCCACCAGCAGAGATCGAGGGACGGCAGATACGCAGTATTTT
abundance: .; d_gene: .; v_gene: TRBV9; j_gene: TRBJ1-2; CDR3aa: CASRGRGRNYGYTF; CDR3nt: TGTGCCAGTCGCGGCAGGGGTCGGAACTATGGCTACACCTTC
abundance: many; d_gene: .; v_gene: TRBV6-5; j_gene: TRBJ2-3; CDR3aa: CASRGGGGTTDTQYF; CDR3nt: TGTGCCAGCAGGGGAGGGGGGGGCACGACAGATACGCAGTATTTT
abundance: .; d_gene: TRBD2; v_gene: TRBV15; j_gene: TRBJ2-1; CDR3aa: CATSRRSGSPYNEQFF; CDR3nt: TGTGCCACCAGCAGACGTAGCGGGAGTCCCTACAATGAGCAGTTCTTC
abundance: .; d_gene: .; v_gene: TRBV12-5; j_gene: TRBJ2-5; CDR3aa: CASGLVLGRTQETQYF; CDR3nt: TGTGCTAGTGGTTTGGTACTTGGCAGGACGCAAGAGACCCAGTACTTC